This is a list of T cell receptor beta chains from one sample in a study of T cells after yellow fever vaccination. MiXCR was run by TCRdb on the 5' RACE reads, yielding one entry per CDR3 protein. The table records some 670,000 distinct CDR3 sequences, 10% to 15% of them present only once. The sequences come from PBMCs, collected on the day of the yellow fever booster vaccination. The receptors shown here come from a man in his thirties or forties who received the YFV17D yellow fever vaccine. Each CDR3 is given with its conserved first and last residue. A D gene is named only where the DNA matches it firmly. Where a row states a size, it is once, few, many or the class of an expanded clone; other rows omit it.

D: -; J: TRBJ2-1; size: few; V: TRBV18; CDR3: CASSPKGGEQFF; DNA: TGTGCCAGCTCACCAAAGGGTGGTGAGCAGTTCTTC
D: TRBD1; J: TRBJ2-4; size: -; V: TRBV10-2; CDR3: CASSRPRQGALNIQYF; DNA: TGCGCCAGCAGCAGACCACGACAGGGGGCGTTGAACATTCAGTACTTC
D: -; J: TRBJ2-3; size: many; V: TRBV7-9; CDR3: CASSQTVTDTQYF; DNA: TGTGCCAGCAGCCAAACAGTCACAGATACGCAGTATTTT
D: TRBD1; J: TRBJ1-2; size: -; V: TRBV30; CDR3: CAWRIRQGLSYGYTF; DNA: TGTGCCTGGAGAATAAGACAGGGATTGAGCTATGGCTACACCTTC
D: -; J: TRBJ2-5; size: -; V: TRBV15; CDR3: CATSSFSGQTFPRETQYF; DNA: TGTGCCACCAGCAGTTTCAGCGGACAAACATTTCCAAGAGAGACCCAGTACTTC
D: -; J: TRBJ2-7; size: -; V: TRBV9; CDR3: CASSVRPETEWEEQYF; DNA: TGTGCCAGCAGCGTACGTCCCGAGACTGAGTGGGAAGAGCAGTACTTC
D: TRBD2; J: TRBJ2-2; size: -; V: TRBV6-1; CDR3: CASFSGSGGELFF; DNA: TGTGCCAGCTTTAGCGGGAGCGGGGGGGAGCTGTTTTTT
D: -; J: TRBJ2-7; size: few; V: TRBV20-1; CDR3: CSARRGITSYEQYF; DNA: TGCAGTGCTAGGAGGGGGATAACTTCCTACGAGCAGTACTTC
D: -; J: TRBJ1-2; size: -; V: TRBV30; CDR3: CAWSGKGNVYGYTF; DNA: TGTGCCTGGAGTGGCAAGGGGAATGTTTATGGCTACACCTTC
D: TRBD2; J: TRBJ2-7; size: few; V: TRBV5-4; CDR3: CASSWGVAGIAYEQYF; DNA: TGTGCCAGCAGCTGGGGCGTAGCGGGGATTGCCTACGAGCAGTACTTC
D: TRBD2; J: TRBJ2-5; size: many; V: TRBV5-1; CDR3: CASSYGGSQETQYF; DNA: TGCGCCAGCAGCTACGGCGGGAGTCAAGAGACCCAGTACTTC
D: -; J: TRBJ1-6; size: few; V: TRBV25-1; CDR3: CASSGGTSNSPLHF; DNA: TGTGCCAGCAGTGGGGGGACATCAAATTCACCCCTCCACTTT
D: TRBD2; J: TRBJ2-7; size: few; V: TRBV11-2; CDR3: CASSITGGGLAGDYEQYF; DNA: TGTGCCAGCAGCATAACAGGGGGGGGCCTAGCGGGAGACTACGAGCAGTACTTC
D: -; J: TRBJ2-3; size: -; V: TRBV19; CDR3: CASSTTGFGTDTQYF; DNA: TGTGCCAGTAGTACCACAGGGTTTGGGACAGATACGCAGTATTTT
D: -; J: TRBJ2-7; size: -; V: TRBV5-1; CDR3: CASRRTNSFSEQYF; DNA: TGCGCCAGCAGACGAACTAATTCCTTCTCCGAGCAGTACTTC
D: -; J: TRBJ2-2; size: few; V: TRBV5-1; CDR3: CASTVKGNTGELFF; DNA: TGCGCCAGCACGGTTAAAGGAAACACCGGGGAGCTGTTTTTT
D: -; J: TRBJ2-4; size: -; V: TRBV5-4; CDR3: CASSLSAVRGYDIQYF; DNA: TGTGCCAGCAGCTTGTCCGCGGTTAGGGGGTATGACATTCAGTACTTC
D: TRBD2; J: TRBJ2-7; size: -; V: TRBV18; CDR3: CASSLSSGGAHEQYF; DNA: TGTGCCAGCTCACTCTCTAGCGGGGGAGCACACGAGCAGTACTTC
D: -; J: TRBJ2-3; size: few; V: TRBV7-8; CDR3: CASSQGSPRDTQYF; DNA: TGTGCCAGCAGCCAGGGGAGTCCCAGAGATACGCAGTATTTT
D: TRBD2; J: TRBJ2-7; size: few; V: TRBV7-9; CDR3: CASSRLWRGPRGNEQYF; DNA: TGTGCCAGCAGCCGACTATGGCGGGGACCGCGGGGGAACGAGCAGTACTTC
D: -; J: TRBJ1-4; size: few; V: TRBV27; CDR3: CASSLSGTGHEKLFF; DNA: TGTGCCAGCAGTTTATCGGGAACAGGGCATGAAAAACTGTTTTTT
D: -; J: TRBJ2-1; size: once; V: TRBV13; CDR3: CASSWVAGAYNEQFF; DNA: TGTGCCAGCAGCTGGGTGGCAGGGGCCTACAATGAGCAGTTCTTC
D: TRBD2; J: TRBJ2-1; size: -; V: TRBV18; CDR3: CASSPRTAPSGRRNEQFF; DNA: TGTGCCAGCTCACCTAGGACTGCTCCTAGCGGGAGGAGAAATGAGCAGTTCTTC
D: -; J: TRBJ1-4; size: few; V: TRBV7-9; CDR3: CASSSGGRMNEKLFF; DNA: TGTGCCAGCAGCTCCGGAGGGCGGATGAATGAAAAACTGTTTTTT
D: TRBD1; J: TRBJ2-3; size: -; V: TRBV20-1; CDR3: CSAKLTLDRGQRDTQYF; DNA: TGCAGTGCCAAGTTAACCCTGGACAGGGGGCAAAGAGATACGCAGTATTTT
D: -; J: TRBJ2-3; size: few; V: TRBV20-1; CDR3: CSAIAPGIGTDTQYF; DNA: TGCAGTGCCATTGCCCCAGGGATCGGCACAGATACGCAGTATTTT
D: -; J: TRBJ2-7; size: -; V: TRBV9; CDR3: CASSPWEQYF; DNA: TGTGCCAGCAGCCCCTGGGAGCAGTACTTC
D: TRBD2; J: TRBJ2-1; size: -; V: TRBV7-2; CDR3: CASSLASGRWNEQFF; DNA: TGTGCCAGCAGCTTAGCTAGCGGGAGGTGGAATGAGCAGTTCTTC
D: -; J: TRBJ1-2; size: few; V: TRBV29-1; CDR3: CSVEEDWYGYTF; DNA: TGCAGCGTTGAAGAGGACTGGTATGGCTACACCTTC
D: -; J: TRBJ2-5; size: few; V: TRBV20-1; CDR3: CSARAAVQETQYF; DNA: TGCAGTGCTAGGGCGGCAGTCCAAGAGACCCAGTACTTC
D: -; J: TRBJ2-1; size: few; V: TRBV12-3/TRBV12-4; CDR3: CASSSNLRVRNYNEQFF; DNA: TGTGCCAGCAGTTCCAATTTAAGGGTTCGTAACTACAATGAGCAGTTCTTC
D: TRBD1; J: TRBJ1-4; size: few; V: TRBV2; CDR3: CASHLDRGEKLFF; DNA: TGTGCCAGCCACCTGGACAGGGGGGAAAAACTGTTTTTT
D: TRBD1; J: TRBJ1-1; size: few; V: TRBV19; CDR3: CASSSVRTGMGNTEAFF; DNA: TGTGCCAGTAGTTCAGTAAGGACAGGGATGGGGAACACTGAAGCTTTCTTT
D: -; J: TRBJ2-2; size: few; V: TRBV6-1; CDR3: CASSQSGGSRNTGELFF; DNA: TGTGCCAGCAGCCAATCGGGCGGCAGCAGGAACACCGGGGAGCTGTTTTTT
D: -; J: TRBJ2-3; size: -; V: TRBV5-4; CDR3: CASSLSWGADTQYF; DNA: TGTGCCAGCAGCTTGTCATGGGGCGCTGATACGCAGTATTTT
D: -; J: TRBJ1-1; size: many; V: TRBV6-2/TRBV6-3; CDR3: CASSYLKEAFF; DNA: TGTGCCAGCAGTTACTTGAAAGAAGCTTTCTTT
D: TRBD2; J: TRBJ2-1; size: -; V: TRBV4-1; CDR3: CASSQNLAGVYNEQFF; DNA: TGCGCCAGCAGCCAGAACCTAGCGGGAGTATACAATGAGCAGTTCTTC
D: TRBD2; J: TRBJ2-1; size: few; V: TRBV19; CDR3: CASSMKAGNNEQFF; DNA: TGTGCCAGTAGTATGAAAGCGGGGAACAATGAGCAGTTCTTC
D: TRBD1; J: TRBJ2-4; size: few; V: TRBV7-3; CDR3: CASSLTAGQENIQYF; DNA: TGTGCCAGCAGCTTAACGGCGGGACAGGAAAACATTCAGTACTTC
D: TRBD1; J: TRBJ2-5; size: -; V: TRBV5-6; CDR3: CASSIDRVRTQYF; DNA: TGTGCCAGCAGCATTGACAGGGTTAGGACCCAGTACTTC
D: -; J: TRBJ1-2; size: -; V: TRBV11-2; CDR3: CASSQIGGPGGLSGGYTF; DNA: TGTGCCAGCAGCCAAATCGGGGGGCCCGGGGGCCTATCGGGTGGCTACACCTTC
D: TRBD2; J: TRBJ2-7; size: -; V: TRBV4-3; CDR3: CASSHTSGNSYEQYF; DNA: TGCGCCAGCAGCCATACTAGCGGGAATTCCTACGAGCAGTACTTC
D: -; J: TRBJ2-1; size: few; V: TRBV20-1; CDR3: CSGTVAYNEQFF; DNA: TGCAGTGGTACCGTAGCCTACAATGAGCAGTTCTTC
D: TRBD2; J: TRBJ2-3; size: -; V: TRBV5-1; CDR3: CASSLRAGARTDTQYF; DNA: TGCGCCAGCAGCTTGCGGGCGGGAGCGCGCACAGATACGCAGTATTTT
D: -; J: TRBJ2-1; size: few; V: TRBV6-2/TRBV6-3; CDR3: CASSYPPPEQFF; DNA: TGTGCCAGCAGTTACCCCCCCCCCGAGCAGTTCTTC
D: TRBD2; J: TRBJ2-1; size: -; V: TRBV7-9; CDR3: CASSSRGGSSPYNEQFF; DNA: TGTGCCAGCTCATCTAGGGGCGGGAGTTCCCCCTACAATGAGCAGTTCTTC
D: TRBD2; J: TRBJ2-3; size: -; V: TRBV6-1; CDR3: CASGPAGEGDTQYF; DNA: TGTGCCAGCGGACCAGCGGGAGAGGGTGATACGCAGTATTTT
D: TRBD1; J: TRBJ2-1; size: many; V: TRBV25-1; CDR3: CASSGTGANEQFF; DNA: TGTGCCAGCAGCGGGACAGGGGCAAATGAGCAGTTCTTC
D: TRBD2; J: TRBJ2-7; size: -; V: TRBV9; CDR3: CASSVGQLRREPSYEQYF; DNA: TGTGCCAGCAGCGTAGGGCAGTTGCGGCGGGAGCCTTCCTACGAGCAGTACTTC
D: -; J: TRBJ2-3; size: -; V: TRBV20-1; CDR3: CSASLHGATDTQYF; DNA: TGCAGTGCTAGTTTGCACGGGGCCACAGATACGCAGTATTTT
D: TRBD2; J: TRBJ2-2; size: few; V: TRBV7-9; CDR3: CASSSASGMGGELFF; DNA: TGTGCCAGCAGCTCCGCCAGCGGGATGGGCGGGGAGCTGTTTTTT
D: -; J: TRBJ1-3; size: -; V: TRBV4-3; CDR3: CASTPRSTGIGNTIYF; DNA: TGCGCCAGCACCCCGAGGTCTACAGGGATTGGAAACACCATATATTTT
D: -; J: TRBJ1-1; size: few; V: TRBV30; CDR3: CAWSLTRYRTGNTEAFF; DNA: TGTGCCTGGAGCCTAACCCGTTATCGGACGGGGAACACTGAAGCTTTCTTT
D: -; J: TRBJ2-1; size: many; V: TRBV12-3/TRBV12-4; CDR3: CASNLPPGYNEQFF; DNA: TGTGCCAGCAATCTCCCCCCCGGATACAATGAGCAGTTCTTC
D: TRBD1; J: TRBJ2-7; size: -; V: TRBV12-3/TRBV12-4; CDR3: CASSLRQGEQYF; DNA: TGTGCCAGCAGTTTGCGACAGGGGGAGCAGTACTTC
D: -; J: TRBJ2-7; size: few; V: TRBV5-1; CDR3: CASTRGGGPEQYF; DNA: TGCGCCAGCACTCGGGGTGGGGGTCCCGAGCAGTACTTC
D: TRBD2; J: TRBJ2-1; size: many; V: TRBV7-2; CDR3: CASSPGRGAYNEQFF; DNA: TGTGCCAGCAGCCCTGGGAGGGGAGCCTACAATGAGCAGTTCTTC
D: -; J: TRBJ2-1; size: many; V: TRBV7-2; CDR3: CASSLARNEQFF; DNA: TGTGCCAGCAGCTTGGCACGCAATGAGCAGTTCTTC
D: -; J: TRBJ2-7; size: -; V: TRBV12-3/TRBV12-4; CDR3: CASSLGEGKYEQYF; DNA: TGTGCCAGCAGTTTGGGAGAAGGCAAATACGAGCAGTACTTC